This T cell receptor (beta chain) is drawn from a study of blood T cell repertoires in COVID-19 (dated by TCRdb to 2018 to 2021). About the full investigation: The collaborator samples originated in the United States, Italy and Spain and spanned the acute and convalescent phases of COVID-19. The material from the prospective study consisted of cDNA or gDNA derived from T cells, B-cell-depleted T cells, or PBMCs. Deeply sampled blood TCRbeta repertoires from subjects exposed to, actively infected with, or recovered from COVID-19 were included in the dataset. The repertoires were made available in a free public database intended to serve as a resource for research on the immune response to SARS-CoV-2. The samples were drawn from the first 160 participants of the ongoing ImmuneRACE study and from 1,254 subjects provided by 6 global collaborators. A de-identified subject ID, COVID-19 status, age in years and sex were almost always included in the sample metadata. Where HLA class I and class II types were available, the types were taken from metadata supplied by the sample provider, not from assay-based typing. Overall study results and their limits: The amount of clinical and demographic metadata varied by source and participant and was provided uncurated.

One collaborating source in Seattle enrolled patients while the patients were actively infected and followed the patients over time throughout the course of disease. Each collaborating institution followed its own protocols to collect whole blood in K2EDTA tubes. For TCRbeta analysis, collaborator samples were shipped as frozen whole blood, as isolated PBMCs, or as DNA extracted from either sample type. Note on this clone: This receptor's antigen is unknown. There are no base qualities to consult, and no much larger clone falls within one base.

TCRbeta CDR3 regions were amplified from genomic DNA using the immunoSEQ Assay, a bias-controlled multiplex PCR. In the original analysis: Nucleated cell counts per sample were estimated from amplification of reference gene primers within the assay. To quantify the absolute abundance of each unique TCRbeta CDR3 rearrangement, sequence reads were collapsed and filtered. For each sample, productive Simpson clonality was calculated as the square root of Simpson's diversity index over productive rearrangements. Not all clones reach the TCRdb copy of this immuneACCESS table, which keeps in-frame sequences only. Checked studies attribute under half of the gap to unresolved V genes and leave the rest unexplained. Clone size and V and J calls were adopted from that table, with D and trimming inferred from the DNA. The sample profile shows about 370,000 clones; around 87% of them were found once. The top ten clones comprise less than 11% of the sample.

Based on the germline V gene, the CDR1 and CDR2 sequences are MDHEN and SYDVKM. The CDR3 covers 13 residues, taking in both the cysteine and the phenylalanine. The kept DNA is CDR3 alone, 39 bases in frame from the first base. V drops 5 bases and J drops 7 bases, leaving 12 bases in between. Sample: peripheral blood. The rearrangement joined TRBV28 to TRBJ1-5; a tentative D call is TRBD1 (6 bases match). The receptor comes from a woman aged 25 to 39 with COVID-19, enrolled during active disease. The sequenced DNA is TGTGCCAGCAGTGGGAGGGGGAGCCAGCCCCAGCATTTT. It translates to CASSGRGSQPQHF.